This record looks at one T cell receptor beta chain sequence and its context. Antigen unknown. Treatment noted: approximately nine-day PBMC culture with coronavirus spike peptide pools or control peptides (ViraFEST assay). The sample comes from a study of vaccination and CD4 T cells after COVID-19. Study observations and caveats: A relatively small number of convalescent patients were studied, and no early post-infection timepoints were included.

The CDR3 has 13 residues. The V and J ends lost 1 base and 4 bases, in that order; junction bases with no gene match: 1. CDR1 and CDR2 from the germline V gene are GTSNPN and SVGIG (reference sequence). The assay that was used to sequence DNA from cultured CD4+ T cells was the Oncomine TCR Beta short-read assay. TCRdb re-derived calls from the PCR reads in MiXCR, one entry per CDR3 protein. The table shows 15,000 to 20,000 distinct CDR3 sequences, with roughly 62% occurring only once. V and J are TRBV30 and TRBJ1-1; 9 positions match TRBD1. Sequenced material: CD4+ T cells from blood, cultured in vitro, taken after SARS-CoV-2 vaccination. The receptor comes from a human donor who had recovered from COVID-19. CDR3 sequence: CAWSGQGGTEAFF. DNA of the CDR3: TGTGCCTGGAGTGGACAGGGGGGCACTGAAGCTTTCTTT.